This TCR beta chain was obtained from a study of blood T cell repertoires in COVID-19. The table came from immunoSEQ multiplex PCR; TCRdb's copy has only in-frame clones and leaves some out. The sample carries about 250,000 clones, just under 85% recorded once. Germline V gene data show CDR1 as SNHLY and CDR2 as FYNNEI. The CDR3 contains 14 residues. J lost 8 bases, V lost 5 bases, and 9 bases had no gene match. V usage is TRBV2 and J usage is TRBJ1-2; 9 bases line up with TRBD1. Sequencing was done on a sample of peripheral blood. The clonotype originates from a man of 80 years or more with acute or convalescent COVID-19. CDR3 in amino acids: CASSPIGTGKGYTF. DNA of the CDR3: TGTGCCAGCAGTCCGATTGGGACAGGGAAAGGCTACACCTTC. Filled out from reference TRBV2 and TRBJ1-2, the complete variable domain reads EPEVTQTPSHQVTQMGQEVILRCVPISNHLYFYWYRQILGQKVEFLVSFYNNEISEKSEIFDDQFSVERPDGSNFTLKIRSTKLEDSAMYFCASSPIGTGKGYTFGSGTRLTVV.